This T cell receptor (beta chain) was identified in a study of cytomegalovirus exposure and HLA in healthy donors. To note about this clone: The antigen remains unidentified.

It was with 60 Vbeta and 13 Jbeta primers that the PCR ran. Libraries were prepared by immunoSEQ multiplex PCR; TCRdb keeps only in-frame clonotypes and omits some of them. The profile shows approximately 170,000 clones, less than 85% of them singletons. General study points: A few chains linked to CMV were shown in vitro to be specific for CMV antigens. Sequencing artifact likely explains a cluster of highly shared sequence variants. Most TCR beta V segments were productive about 87% or about 30% of the time in an earlier analysis. Accurate predictions that matched the HLA-A and HLA-B alleles of most subjects were reportedly made from TCR beta sequences.

CDR1 is MDHEN, CDR2 SYDVKM, per germline. The CDR3 sequence is 11 residues long. J is TRBJ1-2 and V is TRBV28; D is undetermined. The TCR comes from a man aged 25-45 years in good health and CMV-seropositive. The sample comprised PBMCs. This chain's CDR3 is CATLQDYGYTF. CDR3 in DNA: TGTGCTACATTGCAGGACTATGGCTACACCTTC.